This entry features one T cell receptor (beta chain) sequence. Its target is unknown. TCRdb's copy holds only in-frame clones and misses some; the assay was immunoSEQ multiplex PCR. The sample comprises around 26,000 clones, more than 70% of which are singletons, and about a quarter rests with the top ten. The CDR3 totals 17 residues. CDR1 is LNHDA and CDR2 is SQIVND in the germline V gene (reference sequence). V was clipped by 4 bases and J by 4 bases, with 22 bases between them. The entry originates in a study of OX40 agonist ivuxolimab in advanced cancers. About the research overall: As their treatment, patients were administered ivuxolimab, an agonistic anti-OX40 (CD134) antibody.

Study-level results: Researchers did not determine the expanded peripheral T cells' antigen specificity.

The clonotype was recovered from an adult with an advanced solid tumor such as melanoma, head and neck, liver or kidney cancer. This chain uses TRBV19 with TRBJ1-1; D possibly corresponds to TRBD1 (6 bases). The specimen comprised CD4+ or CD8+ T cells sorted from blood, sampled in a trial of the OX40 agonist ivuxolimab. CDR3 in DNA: TGTGCCAGTAGTAGCAACAGGGTAAGCCTAATACCCACTGAAGCTTTCTTT. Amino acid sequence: CASSSNRVSLIPTEAFF.